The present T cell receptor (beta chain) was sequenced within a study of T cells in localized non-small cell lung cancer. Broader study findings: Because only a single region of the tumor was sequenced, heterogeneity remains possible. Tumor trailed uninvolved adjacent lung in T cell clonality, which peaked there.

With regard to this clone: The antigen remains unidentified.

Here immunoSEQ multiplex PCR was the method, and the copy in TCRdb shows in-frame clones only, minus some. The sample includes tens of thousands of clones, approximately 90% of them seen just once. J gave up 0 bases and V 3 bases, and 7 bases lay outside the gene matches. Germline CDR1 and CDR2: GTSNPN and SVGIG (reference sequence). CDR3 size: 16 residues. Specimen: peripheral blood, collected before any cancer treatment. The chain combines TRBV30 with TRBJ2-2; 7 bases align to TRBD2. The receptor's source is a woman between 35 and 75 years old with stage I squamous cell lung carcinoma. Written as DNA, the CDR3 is TGTGCCTGGAGGGGGGAGGGACTGGCGAACACCGGGGAGCTGTTTTTT. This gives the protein CAWRGEGLANTGELFF.